Listed here is a single TCR beta chain. This specimen belongs to a study of cytomegalovirus exposure and HLA in healthy donors. Primers included in the PCR were 60 Vbeta and 13 Jbeta primers. Sequencing was performed with immunoSEQ multiplex PCR; in TCRdb, only in-frame clones are kept and a portion is missing. The profile shows approximately 130,000 clones, 70% to 75% of them singletons. The germline V gene has CDR1 SNHLY and CDR2 FYNNEI. The ends lost 8 bases at V and 3 bases at J; junction bases unmatched: 3. The CDR3 spans 12 residues. This chain joins TRBV2 and TRBJ2-7, with 8 bases aligning to TRBD2. This TCR came from a man under 40 in good health and CMV-seronegative. Sequences were obtained from PBMCs. The CDR3 DNA sequence: TGTGCCAGCCTCGGGAGGGGCTACGAGCAGTACTTC. Translated: CASLGRGYEQYF.